Following are 32 T cell receptor beta chains from one sample sequenced in a study of blood T cells in healthy people across ages. Using a J-beta primer mix together with a sample-barcoded 5' primer, a second PCR was run for about 6 to 11 cycles. Via MiXCR, TCRdb re-called the 5' RACE reads, giving one row per CDR3 protein. The sample records about a million distinct CDR3 sequences, 51% being singletons. Material for sequencing was blood. The receptor set was obtained from a woman in her sixties or seventies in good health.

The rearrangement uses TRBV20-1 and TRBJ2-7, with TRBD2 identical over 8 bases. The CDR3 runs to 14 residues. Germline values: CDR1 DFQATT, CDR2 SNEGSKA (reference sequence). J gave up 3 bases and V 2 bases, and 6 bases lay outside the gene matches. This chain's CDR3 is CSARPSGTSYEQYF. The CDR3 DNA follows: TGCAGTGCTAGACCCTCCGGGACTAGCTACGAGCAGTACTTC.

This clonotype was picked up one time. This chain connects TRBV6-6 to TRBJ2-3; either TRBD1 or TRBD2 may fit D (5 bases each). Germline V gives CDR1 MNHNY, CDR2 SVGAGI (reference sequence). The CDR3 consists of 14 residues. V was shortened by 4 bases and J by 9 bases, with 17 bases between the two germline ends. The CDR3 DNA sequence: TGTGCCAGCAGTTCCCGGGACCGTGTTCCCACGCAGTATTTT. This translates into CASSSRDRVPTQYF.

This clonotype has only a few counts. The gene calls are TRBV6-2 or TRBV6-3 and TRBJ2-7; 9 bases are shared with TRBD2. J gave up 2 bases and V 5 bases, and 4 bases lay outside the gene matches. The CDR3 consists of 14 residues. Germline V gene data show CDR1 as MNHEY and CDR2 as SVGEGT. The CDR3 spells CASSKGLATYEQYF. CDR3 sequence (DNA): TGTGCCAGCAGTAAGGGACTAGCCACCTACGAGCAGTACTTC.

A remark on this clonotype: This may stem from a read error, because a much larger clone lies one nucleotide away. The V gene is TRBV12-3 or TRBV12-4, the J gene TRBJ2-1; D is uncertain. V lost 6 bases and J lost 2, with 17 bases in between. The CDR3 has 16 residues. CDR3 sequence reads: CASRHPLDGPYNEQFF. Here the CDR3 DNA reads TGTGCCAGCAGACATCCCCTAGACGGTCCCTACAATGAGCAGTTCTTC.

V and J are TRBV7-2 and TRBJ2-1; no definite D call. V dropped 3 bases and J dropped 0 bases, with 9 bases sitting between them. The CDR3 length is 15 residues. Germline CDR1 and CDR2: SGHTA and FQGNSA. The CDR3 DNA is TGTGCCAGCAGCTTGGGTTTTAGCTCCTACAATGAGCAGTTCTTC. It codes for CASSLGFSSYNEQFF.

This chain joins TRBV2 and TRBJ2-3; TRBD1 matches at 10 bases. J lost 2 bases, V lost 7 bases, and 6 bases had no gene match. The CDR3 runs 15 residues. CDR1 is SNHLY and CDR2 is FYNNEI in the germline V gene. In DNA, the CDR3 is TGTGCCAGCAAGACGGACAGGGGGTACACAGATACGCAGTATTTT. It encodes CASKTDRGYTDTQYF.

The genes are TRBV6-1 and TRBJ1-6; a possible D gene is TRBD1 (6 bases). The germline gives CDR1 MNHNS, CDR2 SASEGT. Trimming left V 4 bases short and J 7 bases short, with 8 bases between. There are 13 residues in the CDR3. Here the CDR3 reads CASSGQDNSPLHF. Written as DNA, the CDR3 is TGTGCCAGCAGTGGACAGGACAATTCACCCCTCCACTTT.

The chain carries TRBV30 and TRBJ2-5; D is perhaps TRBD1 (5 bases). From germline, CDR1 is GTSNPN and CDR2 SVGIG (reference sequence). This CDR3 region has 13 residues. V was clipped by 0 bases and J by 2 bases, with 7 bases between them. Here the CDR3 DNA reads TGTGCCTGGAGTGTACAGGTGCAAGAGACCCAGTACTTC. Protein: CAWSVQVQETQYF.

This clonotype showed up just a few times. The chain combines TRBV6-5 with TRBJ1-2, with 11 bases identical to TRBD1. This CDR3 is 14 amino acids long. Trimming cost V 6 bases and J 4 bases; bases outside gene matches: 4. Germline V gene data show CDR1 as MNHEY and CDR2 as SVGAGI. The CDR3 reads CASSRTGGSYGYTF. CDR3 nucleotides: TGTGCCAGCAGCAGGACAGGGGGCTCCTATGGCTACACCTTC.

The chain employs TRBV7-9 and TRBJ2-7, with D perhaps assigned TRBD1 or TRBD2 (5 bases each). Germline V gives CDR1 SEHNR, CDR2 FQNEAQ (reference sequence). Deletions cut 1 base from V and 12 bases from J, with 19 bases between. This CDR3 region has 14 residues. CDR3 sequence: CASSLGIGERLTYF. The CDR3 bases are TGTGCCAGCAGCTTAGGGATAGGGGAGAGACTGACGTACTTC.

The chain has TRBV12-3 or TRBV12-4 and TRBJ1-2; 7 positions agree with TRBD1. The CDR3 is 14 amino acids. Trimming took 6 bases from V and 4 from J; bases not matched to a gene: 8. The DNA of the CDR3 is TGTGCCAGCAGCCCAGACAGGGACGCCTATGGCTACACCTTC. It codes for CASSPDRDAYGYTF.

J is TRBJ2-4 and V is TRBV28; possibly TRBD1 or TRBD2 for D (6 bases each). TRBJ2-7 explains the end of the DNA better; the J call may be wrong. The CDR3 length is 14 residues. Germline-derived CDR1 and CDR2 are MDHEN and SYDVKM. The CDR3 is CASSLSGDTNEQYF. The CDR3 nucleotides read TGTGCCAGCAGTTTGTCGGGGGACACCAACGAGCAGTACTTC.

A few counts support this clonotype. The gene calls are TRBV20-1 and TRBJ2-1, with TRBD1 identical over 9 bases. This CDR3 is 17 amino acids long. Trimming at V came to 6 bases and at J to 6 bases, leaving 18 bases not matched to a gene. Germline CDR1 and CDR2: DFQATT and SNEGSKA (reference sequence). This chain's CDR3 is CSAPGQGYGGRTNEQFF. The CDR3 bases are TGCAGTGCGCCGGGACAGGGTTACGGGGGCCGGACCAATGAGCAGTTCTTC.

The rearrangement joins TRBV6-2 or TRBV6-3 to TRBJ1-5, with D possibly TRBD1 on 5 matching bases. This CDR3 region has 16 residues. Germline CDR1 reads MNHEY; CDR2 reads SVGEGT. V lost 6 bases to trimming and J lost 4 bases, with 19 bases between them. The DNA for the CDR3 is TGTGCCAGCAGCAACCTCCAGGGTGGACTGAATCAGCCCCAGCATTTT. Translation: CASSNLQGGLNQPQHF.

V and J are TRBV5-5 and TRBJ2-4; D is ambiguous. The V end was cut by 2 bases, the J end by 8 bases, with 14 bases between. The germline V gene has CDR1 SGHKS and CDR2 YYEKEE (reference sequence). The CDR3 is made up of 14 amino acids. CDR3 amino acids: CASSFTVSTYIQYF. CDR3 bases: TGTGCCAGCAGCTTTACAGTCTCTACTTACATTCAGTACTTC.

The chain combines TRBV4-1 with TRBJ2-5, with D perhaps being TRBD1 or TRBD2 (7 bases each). The J call may be in error: the DNA end matches TRBJ2-7 better. The CDR3 covers 16 residues. The germline V gene encodes CDR1 MGHRA and CDR2 YSYEKL. In DNA, the CDR3 is TGCGCCAGCAGCCAAGCATTCAGGGGGGGGCACTACGAGCAGTACTTC. It encodes CASSQAFRGGHYEQYF.

The V gene is TRBV6-2 or TRBV6-3, the J gene TRBJ2-1, with D perhaps matching TRBD1 or TRBD2 (5 bases each). The germline CDR1 and CDR2 sequences are MNHEY and SVGEGT. CDR3 length: 15 residues. V was shortened by 5 bases and J by 8 bases, with 19 bases between the two germline ends. The DNA for the CDR3 is TGTGCCAGCAGTGTGGACGGGGCCTATCGGTATGAGCAGTTCTTC. It encodes CASSVDGAYRYEQFF.

The genes are TRBV20-1 and TRBJ2-1; 13 bases are shared with TRBD2. V lost 2 bases, J lost 5 bases, and 3 bases stayed unmatched. Germline V CDR1 and CDR2: DFQATT, SNEGSKA (reference sequence). The CDR3 totals 15 residues. The CDR3 loop reads CSARPGTSGNNEQFF. The CDR3 bases are TGCAGTGCTAGACCCGGGACTAGCGGGAACAATGAGCAGTTCTTC.

The V call is TRBV20-1, the J call TRBJ1-2; 8 bases line up with TRBD1. The germline gives CDR1 DFQATT, CDR2 SNEGSKA (reference sequence). Trimming took 6 bases from V and 0 from J; bases not matched to a gene: 9. The CDR3 spans 15 residues. CDR3 in DNA: TGCAGTGCCCTATCCGACAGGGGAGCTAACTATGGCTACACCTTC. Its protein product is CSALSDRGANYGYTF.

This chain links TRBV7-9 with TRBJ2-5; D is possibly TRBD1 (8 bases). V lost 6 bases to trimming and J lost 11 bases, with 25 bases between them. Germline assignment: CDR1 SEHNR and CDR2 FQNEAQ (reference sequence). The CDR3 spans 15 residues. The CDR3 region is CASSINRGGSDEQYF. CDR3 coding DNA: TGTGCCAGCAGTATAAACAGGGGGGGGTCGGATGAGCAGTACTTC.

V is TRBV12-3 or TRBV12-4 and J is TRBJ1-3, with TRBD1 as a possible D gene (5 bases). There are 14 residues in the CDR3. The V and J ends lost 10 bases and 1 base respectively, with 14 bases between them. DNA of the CDR3: TGTGCCATCCCTCCCAGGGTATCTGGAAACACCATATATTTT. Amino acids: CAIPPRVSGNTIYF.

The V call is TRBV4-2, the J call TRBJ2-7; a weak D match, TRBD2 (6 bases). With the DNA end fitting TRBJ2-5 better, the J assignment may be wrong. CDR1 and CDR2 (germline): LGHNA, YNFKEQ. The CDR3 has 15 amino acids. CDR3 nucleotides: TGTGCCAGCAGCCAACAACGCCGGGGGCAAGAGACCCAGTACTTC. Protein: CASSQQRRGQETQYF.

The chain uses TRBV5-1 and TRBJ2-1; 7 bases match TRBD1. J gave up 0 bases and V 7 bases, and 4 bases lay outside the gene matches. This CDR3 has 14 amino acids. Germline V gene data show CDR1 as SGHRS and CDR2 as YFSETQ. The CDR3 DNA sequence: TGCGCCAGCGGGGACAGACGCTCCTACAATGAGCAGTTCTTC. Protein: CASGDRRSYNEQFF.

Here the CDR3 DNA reads TGTGCCAGCAGCTTGGGGCTAGCGATGGTTAATGAGCAGTTCTTC. It is translated as CASSLGLAMVNEQFF. This rearrangement joins TRBV7-2 to TRBJ2-1; possibly TRBD2 for D (6 bases). Trimming stripped 3 bases from V and 7 bases from J, with 16 bases between. The V gene's germline CDR1 is SGHTA and CDR2 FQGNSA. The CDR3 contains 15 residues.

This clonotype was detected a few times. The chain couples TRBV6-2 or TRBV6-3 to TRBJ2-5; D remains unclear. Germline CDR1 reads MNHEY; CDR2 reads SVGEGT. The CDR3 runs to 12 residues. V lost 5 bases and J lost 5, with 9 bases in between. The CDR3 DNA is TGTGCCAGCAGTGACCGAATGGAGACCCAGTACTTC. Amino acids: CASSDRMETQYF.

V gene TRBV4-1 combines with J gene TRBJ1-4; D gene unclear. CDR1 and CDR2 from the germline V gene are MGHRA and YSYEKL. The CDR3 loop spans 15 amino acids. The V end was cut by 3 bases, the J end by 8 bases, with 16 bases between. CDR3 in DNA: TGCGCCAGCAGCCAGAGGACTGGGAGGCGCGAAAAACTGTTTTTT. It translates to CASSQRTGRREKLFF.

The CDR3 sequence: CASTLFGTGSDGYTF. CDR3 coding DNA: TGTGCCAGCACCCTGTTTGGGACAGGGTCAGATGGCTACACCTTC. This chain joins TRBV12-3 or TRBV12-4 and TRBJ1-2; 9 nucleotides align to TRBD1. This CDR3 contains 15 residues. V trimming: 7 bases; J trimming: 6 bases; junction bases outside the gene matches: 12.

V gene TRBV12-3 or TRBV12-4 combines with J gene TRBJ2-3; 8 bases are shared with TRBD2. This CDR3 region has 15 residues. J was trimmed by 0 bases and V by 5 bases; bases with no gene match: 4. The CDR3 DNA sequence: TGTGCCAGCAGTCGACAGCGGGAGAGCACAGATACGCAGTATTTT. It translates to CASSRQRESTDTQYF.

The chain carries TRBV7-2 and TRBJ2-1; D uncertain. This CDR3 has 14 residues. CDR1 and CDR2 from the germline V gene are SGHTA and FQGNSA. With 2 bases removed from V and 5 bases from J, the gap between germline ends came to 10 bases. The CDR3 reads CASSLLGTHNEQFF. In nucleotides, the CDR3 is TGTGCCAGCAGCTTACTCGGAACCCACAATGAGCAGTTCTTC.

This clonotype has more than one count but fewer than ten. The chain links TRBV6-2 or TRBV6-3 to TRBJ1-4; D possibly corresponds to TRBD1 (6 bases). The germline V gene encodes CDR1 MNHEY and CDR2 SVGEGT. The CDR3 totals 16 residues. Trimming cost V 6 bases and J 7 bases, with 21 bases left between them. CDR3 sequence: CASRTGGPHEGEKLFF. The DNA for the CDR3 is TGTGCCAGCAGGACAGGCGGCCCCCACGAAGGTGAAAAACTGTTTTTT.

This clonotype turned up a few times. V gene TRBV28 combines with J gene TRBJ2-5; 10 nucleotides agree with TRBD1. The CDR3 is 21 residues long. V shed 3 bases, J shed 0 bases, and the junction held 19 bases outside the gene matches. The germline gives CDR1 MDHEN, CDR2 SYDVKM. CDR3 in DNA: TGTGCCAGCAGTTTGGATCTCCGGGACAGGGGCCCCGAACGGTACCAAGAGACCCAGTACTTC. Its translation is CASSLDLRDRGPERYQETQYF. Supplemented by reference TRBV28 and TRBJ2-5, the full variable domain reads DVKVTQSSRYLVKRTGEKVFLECVQDMDHENMFWYRQDPGLGLRLIYFSYDVKMKEKGDIPEGYSVSREKKERFSLILESASTNQTSMYLCASSLDLRDRGPERYQETQYFGPGTRLLVL.

This clonotype was seen more than once but under ten times. The chain carries TRBV4-1 and TRBJ2-7; D is ambiguous. Trimming removed 1 base at V and 3 bases at J, with 22 bases between. This CDR3 is built from 18 residues. Germline values: CDR1 MGHRA, CDR2 YSYEKL. CDR3 amino acids: CASSQGESRLHLYYEQYF. The CDR3 coding sequence is TGCGCCAGCAGCCAAGGGGAATCAAGGTTACACCTATACTACGAGCAGTACTTC.